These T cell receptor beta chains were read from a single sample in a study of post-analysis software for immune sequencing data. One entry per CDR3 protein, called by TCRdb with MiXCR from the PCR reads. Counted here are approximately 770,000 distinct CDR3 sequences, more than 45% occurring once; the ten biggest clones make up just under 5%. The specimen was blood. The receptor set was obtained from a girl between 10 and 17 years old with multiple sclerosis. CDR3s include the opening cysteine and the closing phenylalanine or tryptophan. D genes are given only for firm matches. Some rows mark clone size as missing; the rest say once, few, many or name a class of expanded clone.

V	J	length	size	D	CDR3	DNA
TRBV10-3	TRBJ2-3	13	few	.	CAISGERTDTQYF	TGTGCCATCAGTGGAGAGCGCACAGATACGCAGTATTTT
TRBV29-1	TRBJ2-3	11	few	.	CSVGGPDTQYF	TGCAGCGTTGGGGGGCCGGATACGCAGTATTTT
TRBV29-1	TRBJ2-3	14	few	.	CSVEGGPVADTQYF	TGCAGCGTTGAAGGGGGTCCAGTAGCAGATACGCAGTATTTT
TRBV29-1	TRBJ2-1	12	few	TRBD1	CSVEKTGNEQFF	TGCAGCGTCGAAAAGACAGGGAATGAGCAGTTCTTC
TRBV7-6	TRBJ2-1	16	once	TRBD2	CASSLEGSGARDEQFF	TGTGCCAGCAGCTTAGAAGGTAGCGGGGCTCGGGATGAGCAGTTCTTC
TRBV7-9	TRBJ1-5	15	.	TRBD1	CASSTGANSNQPQHF	TGTGCCAGCAGCACAGGGGCGAATAGCAATCAGCCCCAGCATTTT
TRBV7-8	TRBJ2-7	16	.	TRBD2	CASSLGTSGTIYEQYF	TGTGCCAGCAGCTTAGGGACTAGCGGGACAATTTACGAGCAGTACTTC
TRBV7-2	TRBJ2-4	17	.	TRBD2	CASSLVAGAQAKNIQYF	TGTGCCAGCAGCTTAGTAGCGGGAGCCCAAGCCAAAAACATTCAGTACTTC
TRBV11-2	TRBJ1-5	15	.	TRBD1	CASSSTGQGSQPQHF	TGTGCCAGCAGCTCGACGGGACAGGGGAGCCAGCCCCAGCATTTT
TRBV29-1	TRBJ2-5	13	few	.	CSVVGTSWETQYF	TGCAGCGTTGTAGGCACCTCTTGGGAGACCCAGTACTTC
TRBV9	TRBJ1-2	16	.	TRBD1	CASSVAGTTGGRGYTF	TGTGCCAGCAGCGTAGCGGGGACGACAGGGGGACGTGGCTACACCTTC
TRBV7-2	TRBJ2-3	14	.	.	CASSLEFRQDTQYF	TGTGCCAGCAGCTTAGAATTCCGTCAAGATACGCAGTATTTT
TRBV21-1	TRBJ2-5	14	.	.	CASSWDRAKETQYF	TGTGCCAGCAGCTGGGACAGGGCGAAAGAGACCCAGTACTTC
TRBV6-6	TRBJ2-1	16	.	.	CASSYLSSSSYNEQFF	TGTGCCAGCAGTTACCTGTCCTCGAGCTCCTACAATGAGCAGTTCTTC
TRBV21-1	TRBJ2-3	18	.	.	CASSKAKGQGAHTDTQYF	TGTGCCAGCAGCAAAGCGAAGGGACAGGGGGCGCACACAGATACGCAGTATTTT
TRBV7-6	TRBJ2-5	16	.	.	CASSLLVGESVSEQYF	TGTGCCAGCAGTCTCCTCGTGGGAGAGTCAGTGAGTGAGCAGTACTTC
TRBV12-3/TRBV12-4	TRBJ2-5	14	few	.	CASRYTDGKETQYF	TGTGCCAGCAGATACACGGACGGTAAAGAGACCCAGTACTTC
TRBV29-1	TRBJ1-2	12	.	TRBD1	CSGLTGTNGYTF	TGCAGCGGATTGACAGGGACGAATGGCTACACCTTC
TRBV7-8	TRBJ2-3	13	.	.	CASSSSSLDTQYF	TGTGCCAGCAGCTCCTCAAGTTTAGATACGCAGTATTTT
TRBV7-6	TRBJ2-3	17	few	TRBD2	CASSSERGAGVDDTQYF	TGTGCCAGCAGCTCGGAAAGGGGAGCGGGAGTTGACGATACGCAGTATTTT
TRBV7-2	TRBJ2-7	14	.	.	CASSSGEILHEQYF	TGTGCCAGCAGCTCCGGAGAAATTCTACACGAGCAGTACTTC
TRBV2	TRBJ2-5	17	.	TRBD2	CASQRPLAGVFQETQYF	TGTGCCAGCCAGAGGCCACTAGCGGGAGTATTCCAAGAGACCCAGTACTTC
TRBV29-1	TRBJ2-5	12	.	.	CSALVGGEKQYF	TGCAGCGCATTGGTGGGGGGAGAGAAGCAGTACTTC
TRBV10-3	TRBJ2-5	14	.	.	CAISESEKEETQYF	TGTGCCATCAGTGAGTCGGAGAAAGAAGAGACCCAGTACTTC
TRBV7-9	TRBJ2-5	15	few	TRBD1	CASSLAGQNQETQYF	TGTGCCAGCAGCTTAGCGGGACAGAACCAAGAGACCCAGTACTTC
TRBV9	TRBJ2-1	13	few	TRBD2	CASSGGGDNEQFF	TGTGCCAGCAGCGGTGGGGGGGACAATGAGCAGTTCTTC
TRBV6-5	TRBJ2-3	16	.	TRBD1	CASSQNPTGGTDTQYF	TGTGCCAGCAGCCAAAATCCTACAGGGGGCACAGATACGCAGTATTTT
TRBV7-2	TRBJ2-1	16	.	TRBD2	CASSPQAGGALNEQFF	TGTGCCAGCAGCCCTCAAGCGGGAGGCGCCCTCAATGAGCAGTTCTTC
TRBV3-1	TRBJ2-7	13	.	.	CASTEGRSGKQYF	TGTGCCAGCACCGAGGGGCGTAGCGGCAAGCAGTACTTC
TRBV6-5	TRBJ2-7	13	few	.	CASSRTHSYEQYF	TGTGCCAGCAGTAGGACACATTCCTACGAGCAGTACTTC
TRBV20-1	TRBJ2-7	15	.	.	CSARDAGRTLYEQYF	TGCAGCGCTAGGGATGCGGGAAGGACTCTCTACGAGCAGTACTTC
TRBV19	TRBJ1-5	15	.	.	CASSNWQFSNQPQHF	TGTGCCAGTAGTAATTGGCAGTTTAGCAATCAGCCCCAGCATTTT
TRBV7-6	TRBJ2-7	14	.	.	CASSPRHLDYEQYF	TGTGCCAGCAGCCCTCGACACCTCGACTACGAGCAGTACTTC
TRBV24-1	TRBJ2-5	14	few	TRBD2	CATTPSGSAETQYF	TGTGCCACCACCCCAAGCGGGAGCGCGGAGACCCAGTACTTC
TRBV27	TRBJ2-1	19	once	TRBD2	CASRTPGLAGPGSYNEQFF	TGTGCCAGCCGGACCCCGGGACTAGCGGGCCCCGGGTCCTACAATGAGCAGTTCTTC
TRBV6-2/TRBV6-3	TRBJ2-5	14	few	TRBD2	CASDTRAGQETQYF	TGTGCCAGCGACACCAGAGCGGGGCAAGAGACCCAGTACTTC
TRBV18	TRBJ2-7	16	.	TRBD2	CASSPTGTSATYEQYF	TGTGCCAGCTCCCCTACCGGGACTAGCGCTACCTACGAGCAGTACTTC
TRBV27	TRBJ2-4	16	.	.	CASSRGDGGITLQQYF	TGTGCCAGCAGTCGGGGCGATGGGGGGATTACGCTCCAGCAGTACTTC
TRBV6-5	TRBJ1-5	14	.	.	CASSPRGETQPQHF	TGTGCCAGCAGCCCCAGGGGCGAGACTCAGCCCCAGCATTTT
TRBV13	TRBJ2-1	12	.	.	CASSLFWREQFF	TGTGCCAGCAGCTTATTCTGGCGCGAGCAGTTCTTC
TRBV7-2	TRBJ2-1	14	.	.	CASSLTSGLNEQFF	TGTGCCAGCAGCTTAACTAGTGGTCTCAATGAGCAGTTCTTC
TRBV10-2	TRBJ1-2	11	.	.	CASGSGSGYTF	TGCGCCAGCGGCTCAGGGAGCGGCTACACCTTC
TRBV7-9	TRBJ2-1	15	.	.	CASSGWGSSYNEQFF	TGTGCCAGCAGCGGATGGGGTAGCTCCTACAATGAGCAGTTCTTC